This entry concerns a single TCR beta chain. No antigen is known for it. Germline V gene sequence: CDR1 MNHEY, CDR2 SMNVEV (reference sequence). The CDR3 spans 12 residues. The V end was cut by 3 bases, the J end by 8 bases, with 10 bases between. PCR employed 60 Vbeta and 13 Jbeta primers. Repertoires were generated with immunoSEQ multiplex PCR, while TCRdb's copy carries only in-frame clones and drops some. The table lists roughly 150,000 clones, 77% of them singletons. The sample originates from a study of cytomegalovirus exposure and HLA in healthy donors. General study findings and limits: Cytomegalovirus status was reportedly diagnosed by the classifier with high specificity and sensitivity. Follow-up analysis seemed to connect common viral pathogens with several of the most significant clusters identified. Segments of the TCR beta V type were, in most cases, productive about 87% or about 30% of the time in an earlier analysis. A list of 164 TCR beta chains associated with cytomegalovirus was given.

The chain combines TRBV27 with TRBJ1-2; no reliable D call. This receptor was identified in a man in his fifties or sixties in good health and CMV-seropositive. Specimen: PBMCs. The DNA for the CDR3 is TGTGCCAGCAGTTTCATCGGGAAGGGCTACACCTTC. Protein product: CASSFIGKGYTF.